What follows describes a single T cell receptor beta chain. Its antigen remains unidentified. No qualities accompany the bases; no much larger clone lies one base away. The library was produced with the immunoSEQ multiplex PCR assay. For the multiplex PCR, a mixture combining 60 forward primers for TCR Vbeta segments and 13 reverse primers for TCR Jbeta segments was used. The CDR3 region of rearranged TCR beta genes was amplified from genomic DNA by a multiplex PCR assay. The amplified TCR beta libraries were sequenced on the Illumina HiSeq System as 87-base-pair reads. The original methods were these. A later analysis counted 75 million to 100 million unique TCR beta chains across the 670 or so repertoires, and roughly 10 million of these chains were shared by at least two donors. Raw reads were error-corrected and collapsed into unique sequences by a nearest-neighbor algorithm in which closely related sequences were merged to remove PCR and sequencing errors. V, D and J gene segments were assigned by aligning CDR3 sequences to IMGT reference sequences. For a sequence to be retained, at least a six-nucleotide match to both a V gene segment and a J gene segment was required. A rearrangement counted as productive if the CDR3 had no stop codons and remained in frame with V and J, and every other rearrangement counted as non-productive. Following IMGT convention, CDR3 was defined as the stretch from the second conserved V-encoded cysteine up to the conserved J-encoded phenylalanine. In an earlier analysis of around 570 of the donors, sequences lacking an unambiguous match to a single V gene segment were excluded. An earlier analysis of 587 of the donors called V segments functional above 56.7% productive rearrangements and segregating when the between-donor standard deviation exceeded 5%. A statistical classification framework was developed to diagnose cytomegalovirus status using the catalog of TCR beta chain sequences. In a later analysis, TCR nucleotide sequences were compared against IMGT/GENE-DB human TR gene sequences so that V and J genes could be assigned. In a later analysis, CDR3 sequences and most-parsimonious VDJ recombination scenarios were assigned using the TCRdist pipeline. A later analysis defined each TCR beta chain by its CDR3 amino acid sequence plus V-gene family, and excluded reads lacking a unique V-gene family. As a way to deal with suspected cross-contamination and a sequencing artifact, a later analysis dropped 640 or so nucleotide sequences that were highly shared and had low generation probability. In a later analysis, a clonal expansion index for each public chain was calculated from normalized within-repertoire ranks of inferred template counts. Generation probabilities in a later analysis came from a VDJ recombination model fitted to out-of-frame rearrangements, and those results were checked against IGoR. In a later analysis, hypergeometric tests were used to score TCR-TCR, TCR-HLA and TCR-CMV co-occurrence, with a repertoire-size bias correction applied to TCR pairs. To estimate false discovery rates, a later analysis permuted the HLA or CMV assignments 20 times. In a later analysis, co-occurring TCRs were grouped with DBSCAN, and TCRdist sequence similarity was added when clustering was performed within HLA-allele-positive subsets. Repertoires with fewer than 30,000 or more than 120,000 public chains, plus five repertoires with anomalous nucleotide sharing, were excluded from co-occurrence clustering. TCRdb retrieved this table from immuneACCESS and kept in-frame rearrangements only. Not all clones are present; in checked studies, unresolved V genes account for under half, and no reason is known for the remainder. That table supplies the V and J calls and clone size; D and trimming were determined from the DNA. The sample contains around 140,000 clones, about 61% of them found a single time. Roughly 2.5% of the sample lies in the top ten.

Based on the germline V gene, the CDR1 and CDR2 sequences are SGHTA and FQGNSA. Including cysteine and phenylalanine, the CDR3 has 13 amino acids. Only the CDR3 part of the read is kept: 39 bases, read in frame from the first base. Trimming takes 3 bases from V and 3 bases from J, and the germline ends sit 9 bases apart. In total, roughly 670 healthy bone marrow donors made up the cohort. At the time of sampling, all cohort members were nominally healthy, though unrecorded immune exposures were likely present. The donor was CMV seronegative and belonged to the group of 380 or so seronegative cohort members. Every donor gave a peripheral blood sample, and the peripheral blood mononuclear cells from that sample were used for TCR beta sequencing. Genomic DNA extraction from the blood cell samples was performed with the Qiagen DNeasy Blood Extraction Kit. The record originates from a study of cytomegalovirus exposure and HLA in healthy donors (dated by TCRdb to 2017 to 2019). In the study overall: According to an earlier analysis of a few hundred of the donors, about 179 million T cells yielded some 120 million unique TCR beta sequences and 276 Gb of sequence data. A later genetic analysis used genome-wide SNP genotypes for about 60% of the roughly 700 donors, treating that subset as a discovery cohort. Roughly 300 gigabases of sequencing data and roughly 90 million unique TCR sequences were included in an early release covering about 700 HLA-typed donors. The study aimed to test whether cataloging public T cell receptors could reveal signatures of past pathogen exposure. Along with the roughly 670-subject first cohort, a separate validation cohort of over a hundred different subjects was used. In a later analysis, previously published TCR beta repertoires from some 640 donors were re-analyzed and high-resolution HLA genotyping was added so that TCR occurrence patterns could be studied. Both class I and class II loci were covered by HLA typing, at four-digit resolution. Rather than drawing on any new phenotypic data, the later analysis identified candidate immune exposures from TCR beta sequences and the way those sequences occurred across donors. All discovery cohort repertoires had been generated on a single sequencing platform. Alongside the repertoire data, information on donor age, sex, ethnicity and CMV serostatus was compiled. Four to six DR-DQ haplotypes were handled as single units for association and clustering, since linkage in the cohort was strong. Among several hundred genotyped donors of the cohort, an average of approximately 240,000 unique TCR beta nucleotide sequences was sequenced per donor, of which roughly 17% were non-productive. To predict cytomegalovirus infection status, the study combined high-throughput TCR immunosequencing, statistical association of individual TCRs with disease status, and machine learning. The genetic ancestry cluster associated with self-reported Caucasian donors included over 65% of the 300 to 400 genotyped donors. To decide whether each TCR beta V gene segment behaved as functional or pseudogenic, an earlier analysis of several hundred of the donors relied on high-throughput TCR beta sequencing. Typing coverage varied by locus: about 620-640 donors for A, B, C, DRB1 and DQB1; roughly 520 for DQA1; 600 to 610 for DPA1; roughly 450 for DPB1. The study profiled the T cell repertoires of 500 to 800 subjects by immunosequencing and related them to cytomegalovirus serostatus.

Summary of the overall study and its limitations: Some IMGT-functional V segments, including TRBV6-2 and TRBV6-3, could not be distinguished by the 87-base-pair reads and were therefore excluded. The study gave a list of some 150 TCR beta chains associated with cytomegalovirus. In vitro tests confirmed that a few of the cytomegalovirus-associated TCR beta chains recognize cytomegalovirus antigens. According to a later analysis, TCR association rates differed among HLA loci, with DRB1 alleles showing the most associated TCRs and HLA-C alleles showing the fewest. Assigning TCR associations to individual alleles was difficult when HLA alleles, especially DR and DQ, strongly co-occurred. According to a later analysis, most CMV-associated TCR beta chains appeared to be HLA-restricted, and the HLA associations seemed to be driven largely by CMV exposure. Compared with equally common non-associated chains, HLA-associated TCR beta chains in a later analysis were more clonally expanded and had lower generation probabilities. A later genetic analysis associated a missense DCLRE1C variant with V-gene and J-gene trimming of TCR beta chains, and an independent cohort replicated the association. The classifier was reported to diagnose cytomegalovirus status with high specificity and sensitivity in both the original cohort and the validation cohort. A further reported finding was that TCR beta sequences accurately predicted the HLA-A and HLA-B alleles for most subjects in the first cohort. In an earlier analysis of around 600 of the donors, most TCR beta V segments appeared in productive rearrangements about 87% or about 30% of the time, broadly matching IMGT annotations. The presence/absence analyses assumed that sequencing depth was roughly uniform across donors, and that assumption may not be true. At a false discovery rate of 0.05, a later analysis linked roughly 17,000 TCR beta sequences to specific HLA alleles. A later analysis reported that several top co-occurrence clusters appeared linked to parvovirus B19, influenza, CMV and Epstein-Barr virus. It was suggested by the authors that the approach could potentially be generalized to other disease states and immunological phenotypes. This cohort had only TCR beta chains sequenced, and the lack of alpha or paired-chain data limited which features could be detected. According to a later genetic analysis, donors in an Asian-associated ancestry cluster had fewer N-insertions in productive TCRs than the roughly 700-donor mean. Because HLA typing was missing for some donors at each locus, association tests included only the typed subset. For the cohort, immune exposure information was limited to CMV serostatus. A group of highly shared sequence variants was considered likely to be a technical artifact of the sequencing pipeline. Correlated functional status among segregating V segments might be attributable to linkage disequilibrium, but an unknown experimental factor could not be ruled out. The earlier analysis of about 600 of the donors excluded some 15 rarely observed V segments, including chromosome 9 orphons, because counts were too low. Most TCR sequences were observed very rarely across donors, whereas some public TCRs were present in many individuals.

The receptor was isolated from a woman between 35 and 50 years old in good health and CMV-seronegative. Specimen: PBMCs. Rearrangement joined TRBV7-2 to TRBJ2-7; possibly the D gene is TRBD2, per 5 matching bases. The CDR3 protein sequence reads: CASSFSDFYEQYF. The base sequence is TGTGCCAGCAGCTTCTCGGACTTCTACGAGCAGTACTTC.